Each of the 8 T cell receptor beta chains below was sequenced from the same sample in a study of cytomegalovirus exposure and HLA in healthy donors. Repertoires were generated with immunoSEQ multiplex PCR, while TCRdb's copy carries only in-frame clones and drops some. This sample has about 170,000 clones, with approximately 96% found just once. Sequences were obtained from PBMCs. All receptors come from a woman between 18 and 30 years old in good health and CMV-seronegative.

The gene calls are TRBV11-2 and TRBJ1-3, with 8 bases lining up with TRBD1. The trim removed 5 bases at V and 4 bases at J, leaving 1 base unmatched. CDR3 length equals 13 residues. Germline V gene data show CDR1 as SGHAT and CDR2 as FQNNGV. CDR3 bases: TGTGCCAGCAGCCGGGACAGGGGAAACACCATATATTTT. This sequence encodes CASSRDRGNTIYF.

The chain carries TRBV2 and TRBJ1-5, with 10 bases fitting TRBD1. From germline, CDR1 is SNHLY and CDR2 FYNNEI. The CDR3 extends over 14 amino acids. With 6 bases clipped from V and 5 bases from J, the junction kept 4 bases outside the gene matches. Here the CDR3 reads CASRGGTGDQPQHF. The CDR3 DNA sequence: TGTGCCAGCAGGGGAGGGACAGGGGATCAGCCCCAGCATTTT.

The chain recombines TRBV5-4 with TRBJ1-1, with D hard to call. From germline, CDR1 is SGHNT and CDR2 YYREEE (reference sequence). V lost 7 bases and J lost 1, with 11 bases in between. This CDR3 has 13 amino acids. CDR3 in DNA: TGTGCCAGCGGGCCAATAGGGAACACTGAAGCTTTCTTT. It is translated as CASGPIGNTEAFF.

The V call is TRBV4-3, the J call TRBJ1-1; D gene uncertain. The germline CDR1 and CDR2 sequences are LGHNA and YSLEER. Trimming removed 1 base from V and 11 bases from J, with 20 bases in between. The CDR3 has 15 residues. The CDR3 here is CASSQGFRLEGWAFF. CDR3 coding DNA: TGCGCCAGCAGCCAAGGGTTTCGTTTGGAGGGATGGGCTTTCTTT.

The gene calls are TRBV6-6 and TRBJ2-3, with D perhaps matching TRBD2 (6 bases). Germline values: CDR1 MNHNY, CDR2 SVGAGI (reference sequence). V was clipped by 6 bases and J by 4 bases, with 11 bases between them. The CDR3 has 13 amino acids. This chain's CDR3 is CASRRDLPDTQYF. Here the CDR3 DNA reads TGTGCCAGCAGACGGGACTTACCAGATACGCAGTATTTT.

The rearrangement joins TRBV10-3 to TRBJ2-1; TRBD1 agrees at 8 bases. With V trimmed by 7 bases and J by 6 bases, 8 bases remained unmatched. There are 14 residues in the CDR3. The V gene's germline CDR1 is ENHRY and CDR2 SYGVKD. CDR3 protein: CAIKLGTGSNEQFF. The DNA for the CDR3 is TGTGCCATCAAATTAGGGACAGGAAGCAATGAGCAGTTCTTC.

The rearrangement links TRBV7-3 to TRBJ2-1; TRBD1 matches 8 bases. The junction had 5 bases not matched to a gene; V was cut back by 5 bases and J by 2 bases. Looked up from germline, CDR1 is SGHTA and CDR2 is FQGTGA. The CDR3 has 15 amino acids. This chain's CDR3 is CASSPLTGAYNEQFF. Here the CDR3 DNA reads TGTGCCAGCAGCCCTTTGACAGGGGCCTACAATGAGCAGTTCTTC.

The chain links TRBV7-3 to TRBJ2-1; possible D gene TRBD2, 5 bases. This CDR3 spans 12 amino acids. Germline values: CDR1 SGHTA, CDR2 FQGTGA. V shed 2 bases and J shed 8 bases, with 7 bases lying between them. The CDR3 reads CASSLPGDEQFF. DNA of the CDR3: TGTGCCAGCAGCTTACCCGGGGATGAGCAGTTCTTC.